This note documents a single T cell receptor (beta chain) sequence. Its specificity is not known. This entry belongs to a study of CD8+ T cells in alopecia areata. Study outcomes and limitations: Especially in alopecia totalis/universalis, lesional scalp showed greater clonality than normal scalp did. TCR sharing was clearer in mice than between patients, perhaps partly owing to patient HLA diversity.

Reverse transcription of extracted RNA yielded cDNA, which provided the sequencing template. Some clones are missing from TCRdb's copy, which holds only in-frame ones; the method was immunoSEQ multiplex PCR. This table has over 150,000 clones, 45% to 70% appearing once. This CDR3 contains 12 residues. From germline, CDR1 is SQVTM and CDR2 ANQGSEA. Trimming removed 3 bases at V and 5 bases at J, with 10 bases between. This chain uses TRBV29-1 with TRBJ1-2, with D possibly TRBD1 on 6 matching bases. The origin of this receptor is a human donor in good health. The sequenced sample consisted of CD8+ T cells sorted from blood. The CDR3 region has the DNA TGCAGCGTTGACACAGGGTCGTATGGCTACACCTTC. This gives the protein CSVDTGSYGYTF.